The rows below give T cell receptor beta chains drawn from one sample of a study of cytomegalovirus exposure and HLA in healthy donors. Profiling relied on immunoSEQ multiplex PCR, and the TCRdb table lists in-frame clones only, not all of them. The sample contains 150,000 to 200,000 clones, 65% to 70% of which appear only once. Material: PBMCs. These receptors were obtained from a man aged 30 to 39 in good health and CMV-seropositive. Both conserved end residues are part of each CDR3.

TRBV7-9	TRBJ2-7	CASSLSGRATIEQYF
TRBV7-8	TRBJ2-1	CASSLEPRGLAGGYEQFF
TRBV19	TRBJ1-3	CASSWTAKRSGNTIYF
TRBV6-1	TRBJ1-2	CASRVLTGTGGYTF
TRBV9	TRBJ2-1	CASSVPPGGAGVRNEQFF
TRBV2	TRBJ1-4	CASSLTTASNEKLFF
TRBV5-1	TRBJ2-3	CASSGERGFSTDTQYF
TRBV25-1	TRBJ1-2	CASGGVVTGYTF
TRBV28	TRBJ2-2	CASRDPGLKGKELFF
TRBV11-2	TRBJ2-7	CASSLMRSYEQYF
TRBV19	TRBJ1-1	CASRRQGGNTEAFF
TRBV9	TRBJ1-3	CASSVGAGAGNTIYF
TRBV11-3	TRBJ1-3	CASTTTGVLPSGNTIYF
TRBV29-1	TRBJ1-1	CSVGTGWEAFF
TRBV15	TRBJ2-2	CATSTIHLGEDTGELFF
TRBV5-6	TRBJ1-2	CASSQGLPGYTF
TRBV4-1	TRBJ2-2	CASSQGSPGASNTGELFF
TRBV19	TRBJ1-1	CASSIDPHRGDTEAFF
TRBV10-1	TRBJ2-5	CASSPTLGEGQETQYF
TRBV7-3	TRBJ2-7	CASSLLSGEGEQYF
TRBV11-2	TRBJ2-1	CASSWGSGDGWNEQFF
TRBV5-1	TRBJ1-3	CASSSGAGGNTIYF
TRBV2	TRBJ1-5	CASTPGGQVGLQPQHF
TRBV18	TRBJ1-1	CASSEGNTEAFF
TRBV4-1	TRBJ2-6	CASSPWTDTSGANVLTF
TRBV9	TRBJ2-1	CASSVVQGLGGGNNEQFF
TRBV7-9	TRBJ2-2	CASSPYRGSIAGELFF
TRBV4-1	TRBJ2-1	CASSQGPSSYNEQFF
TRBV6-1	TRBJ2-7	CASRSTGGSNYEQYF
TRBV5-4	TRBJ1-6	CASSPAPGGYNSPLHF
TRBV5-8	TRBJ2-1	CASSFGGNEQFF
TRBV5-1	TRBJ2-2	CASSYGLAGGQNTGELFF
TRBV19	TRBJ1-1	CASSLTGTASEAFF
TRBV4-1	TRBJ1-5	CASSHGPRGQPQHF
TRBV6-5	TRBJ1-1	CASSYSGRNTEAFF
TRBV19	TRBJ2-3	CASSMTTTDTQYF
TRBV29-1	TRBJ2-7	CSVTGAEQYF